The table lists the clone carrying this T cell receptor beta chain with a few counts. Constant-region reverse primers amplified full-length variable regions, followed by semi-nested Nested Universal Primer A PCR. TCRdb itself ran the 5' RACE reads through MiXCR, one entry per CDR3 protein. This sample has 45,000 to 55,000 distinct CDR3 sequences; approximately 23% occur once, and the top ten carry approximately 3.4%. V dropped 5 bases and J dropped 2; count of bases not matched to a gene: 10. The CDR3 contains 15 residues. Germline V gene sequence: CDR1 DFQATT, CDR2 SNEGSKA (reference sequence). The V and J genes are TRBV20-1 and TRBJ2-7; 9 bases align to TRBD1. The sequence derives from a female donor with breast cancer. The sample was tumor-infiltrating naive CD4+ T cells sorted from the breast tumor. Described subset: naive CD4+ T cells, CD4+CD45RA+CD25-. For the CDR3, the DNA is TGCAGTGCTGGGGGGGGACAGGGAGGCCCCTACGAGCAGTACTTC. Amino acid sequence: CSAGGGQGGPYEQYF.